The following is a T cell receptor beta chain sequence with its context. Germline V gene lookup returns CDR1 SEHNR and CDR2 FQNEAQ (reference sequence). With 1 base removed from V and 8 bases from J, the gap between germline ends came to 11 bases. The CDR3 length is 13 residues. This sample was included in a study of beta chain features in type 1 diabetes. Expressed TCRB transcripts were sequenced after all isolated RNA was converted to cDNA. Data came from immunoSEQ multiplex PCR; TCRdb stores just in-frame clones and leaves some out. The data show roughly 610,000 clones, about a sixth seen once. V and J are TRBV7-9 and TRBJ1-1, with D hard to call. Specimen: naive CD4+ T cells from blood. The receptor was derived from a man aged 18 to 29 in good health. The CDR3 DNA is TGTGCCAGCAGCTTAGGTAGGGCAGGCGAAGCTTTCTTT. Its protein product is CASSLGRAGEAFF. Full variable domain (remainder filled in from reference TRBV7-9 and TRBJ1-1): DTGVSQNPRHKITKRGQNVTFRCDPISEHNRLYWYRQTLGQGPEFLTYFQNEAQLEKSRLLSDRFSAERPKGSFSTLEIQRTEQGDSAMYLCASSLGRAGEAFFGQGTRLTVV.